The T cell receptor (beta chain) under discussion was sequenced for a study of cytomegalovirus exposure and HLA in healthy donors. Study-level background: Earlier results showed roughly 120 million unique TCR beta sequences derived from roughly 180 million T cells.

The study ran its PCR with 60 Vbeta and 13 Jbeta primers. Using immunoSEQ multiplex PCR, the repertoire was profiled, and TCRdb retains in-frame clones only, with some absent. Recorded for this sample: around 100,000 clones. Broader study findings: A few CMV-associated chains were confirmed in vitro to be specific for CMV antigens.

About this clone itself: Its matching antigen is unknown.

The material sequenced was PBMCs. The TCR originated in a man aged 40-55 years in good health and CMV-seropositive.

The chain's CDR3 is CASSYSTRVGGNTIYF. In nucleotides, the CDR3 is TGTGCCAGCAGTTACTCGACGAGGGTAGGGGGAAACACCATATATTTT. The V gene is TRBV6-6, the J gene TRBJ1-3; D is ambiguous. The CDR3 covers 16 residues. The V gene lost 0 bases and the J gene lost 4 bases, with 13 bases spanning the gap. Per germline, CDR1 MNHNY and CDR2 SVGAGI (reference sequence).